The 10 T cell receptor beta chains below come from one sample, sequenced in a study of blood T cells in healthy people across ages. The use of a sample-barcoded 5' primer and a J-beta primer mix characterized a second PCR of roughly 6 to 11 cycles. TCRdb called the 5' RACE reads again in MiXCR, with one record for every CDR3 protein. The sample lists 1.5 million to 2 million distinct CDR3 sequences, 49% occurring once. The specimen was blood. These TCRs come from a woman aged 40 to 49 in good health.

The chain uses TRBV12-3 or TRBV12-4 and TRBJ1-6; D is uncertain. V lost 1 base and J 1 base, leaving 11 bases between the germline ends. The CDR3 has 17 amino acids. CDR3 DNA: TGTGCCAGCAGTTTAGGGCGAACCAGGTCCTATAATTCACCCCTCCACTTT. This encodes CASSLGRTRSYNSPLHF.

The rearrangement joins TRBV28 to TRBJ2-7, with D possibly matching TRBD1 (6 bases). V lost 7 bases to trimming and J lost 2 bases, with 15 bases between them. Germline V gene sequence: CDR1 MDHEN, CDR2 SYDVKM. The CDR3 is 14 residues long. CDR3 loop: CASMGQGQAYEQYF. For the CDR3, the DNA is TGTGCCAGCATGGGGCAGGGACAAGCCTACGAGCAGTACTTC.

This clonotype has only a few counts. The rearrangement joins TRBV7-3 to TRBJ1-2; TRBD1 aligns across 9 bases. Germline CDR1 and CDR2: SGHTA and FQGTGA. J gave up 6 bases and V 4 bases, and 9 bases lay outside the gene matches. The CDR3 sequence is 15 residues long. The CDR3 reads CASSSSGTGSDGYTF. CDR3 coding DNA: TGTGCCAGCAGCTCATCCGGGACAGGGAGCGATGGCTACACCTTC.

The chain joins TRBV10-2 to TRBJ2-1, with D possibly being TRBD2 (6 bases). This CDR3 region has 13 residues. Germline V gene lookup returns CDR1 WSHSY and CDR2 SAAADI. The V gene lost 7 bases and the J gene lost 8 bases, with 15 bases spanning the gap. The CDR3 DNA is TGCGCCAGCACCGCTCGGGACTCCCATGAGCAGTTCTTC. Its protein is CASTARDSHEQFF.

The rearrangement links TRBV6-2 or TRBV6-3 to TRBJ2-7, with 9 bases matching TRBD1. V lost 7 bases and J lost 2; bases outside the gene matches: 6. From germline, CDR1 is MNHEY and CDR2 SVGEGT. This CDR3 has 14 residues. CDR3 residues: CASTPRDRAYEQYF. CDR3 in DNA: TGTGCCAGCACCCCAAGGGACAGGGCCTACGAGCAGTACTTC.

This clonotype was seen a few times. The J gene is TRBJ2-5, the V gene TRBV28; 11 nucleotides line up with TRBD2. This CDR3 is built from 17 residues. The V and J ends lost 3 bases and 2 bases, in that order; junction bases with no gene match: 8. Germline CDR1 and CDR2: MDHEN and SYDVKM. CDR3 region: CASSFSLAGGPQETQYF. The CDR3 nucleotides read TGTGCCAGCAGTTTCTCTCTAGCGGGGGGACCGCAAGAGACCCAGTACTTC.

The chain recombines TRBV25-1 with TRBJ2-3; D not certain. Germline V lookup: CDR1 MGHDK, CDR2 SYGVNS. The ends were cut back, 6 bases at V and 2 bases at J, with 12 bases in the middle. The CDR3 is 14 residues long. In DNA form, the CDR3 reads TGTGCCAGCAGCCCGATCCGGGCCACAGATACGCAGTATTTT. This encodes CASSPIRATDTQYF.

CDR3 residues: CSGRSSDYGYTF. CDR3 nucleotide sequence: TGCAGTGGCAGGTCATCGGACTATGGCTACACCTTC. The chain uses TRBV29-1 and TRBJ1-2; D unresolved. Germline assignment: CDR1 SQVTM and CDR2 ANQGSEA. The CDR3 has 12 residues.

This clonotype was observed a handful of times. The J gene is TRBJ2-5, the V gene TRBV7-9; possible D gene TRBD1, 6 bases. This CDR3 spans 12 amino acids. The V gene's germline CDR1 is SEHNR and CDR2 FQNEAQ (reference sequence). Trimming pared 8 bases from V and 1 base from J, leaving 8 bases between. This CDR3 reads CASCRGQETQYF. The CDR3 DNA follows: TGTGCCAGCTGCAGGGGCCAAGAGACCCAGTACTTC.

This clonotype was recorded a few times. V usage is TRBV27 and J usage is TRBJ2-3, with D perhaps TRBD1 or TRBD2 (5 bases each). Germline V lookup: CDR1 MNHEY, CDR2 SMNVEV (reference sequence). V was pared by 6 bases and J by 1 base, with 11 bases between. The CDR3 runs 14 residues. The CDR3 reads CASRPQGRTDTQYF. The CDR3 DNA is TGTGCCAGCAGGCCGCAGGGACGCACAGATACGCAGTATTTT.